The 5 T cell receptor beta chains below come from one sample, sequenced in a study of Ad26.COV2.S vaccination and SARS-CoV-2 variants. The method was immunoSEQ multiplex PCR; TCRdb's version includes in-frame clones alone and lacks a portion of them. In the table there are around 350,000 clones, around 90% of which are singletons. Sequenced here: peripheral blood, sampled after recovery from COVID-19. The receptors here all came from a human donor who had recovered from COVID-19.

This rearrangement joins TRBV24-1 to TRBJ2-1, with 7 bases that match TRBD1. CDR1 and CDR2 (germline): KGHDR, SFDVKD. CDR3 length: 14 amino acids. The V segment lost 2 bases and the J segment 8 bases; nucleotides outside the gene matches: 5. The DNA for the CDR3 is TGTGCCACCAGTGATTCCGGGACAGTCCATGAGCAGTTCTTC. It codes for CATSDSGTVHEQFF.

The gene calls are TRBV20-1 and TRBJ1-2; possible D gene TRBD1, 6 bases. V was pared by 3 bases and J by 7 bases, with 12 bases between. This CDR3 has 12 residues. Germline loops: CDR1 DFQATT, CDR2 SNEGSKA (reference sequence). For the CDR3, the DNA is TGCAGTGCTAGTGGGGGGCGCTTTGGCTACACCTTC. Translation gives CSASGGRFGYTF.

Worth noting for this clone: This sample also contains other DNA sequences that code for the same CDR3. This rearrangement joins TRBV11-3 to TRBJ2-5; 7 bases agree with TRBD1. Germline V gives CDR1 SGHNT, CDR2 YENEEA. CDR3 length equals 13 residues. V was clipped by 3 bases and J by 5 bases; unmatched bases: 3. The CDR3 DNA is TGTGCCAGCAGCTTCCAGGGGGAGGAGACCCAGTACTTC. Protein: CASSFQGEETQYF.

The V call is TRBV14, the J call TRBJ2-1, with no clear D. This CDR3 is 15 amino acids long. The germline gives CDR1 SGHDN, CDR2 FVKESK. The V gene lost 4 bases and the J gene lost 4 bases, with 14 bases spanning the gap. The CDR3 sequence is CASSPNLGIYNEQFF. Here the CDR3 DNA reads TGTGCCAGCAGCCCTAATTTGGGGATTTACAATGAGCAGTTCTTC.

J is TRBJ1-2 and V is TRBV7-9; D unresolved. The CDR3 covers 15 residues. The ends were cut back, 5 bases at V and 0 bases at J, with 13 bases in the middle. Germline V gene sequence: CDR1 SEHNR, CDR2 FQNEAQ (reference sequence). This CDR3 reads CASSPTWLANYGYTF. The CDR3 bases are TGTGCCAGCAGCCCCACATGGTTAGCTAACTATGGCTACACCTTC.